The 16 T cell receptor beta chains below were found in one sample sequenced in a study of post-analysis software for immune sequencing data. Study findings and constraints: There were five or six TRBV segments more frequent in patients than controls, and TRBV5-6, TRBV5-1 and TRBV20-1 were among them.

The antigens of these receptors remain unknown. Unique molecular identifiers were carried by the TCR beta cDNA libraries. A single record per CDR3 protein comes from TCRdb applying MiXCR to the PCR reads. The sample holds about 570,000 distinct CDR3 sequences, around 31% seen once. The sequencing sample was made of blood. These receptors all come from a girl between 2 and 17 years old with multiple sclerosis.

This chain joins TRBV18 and TRBJ2-7; TRBD1 matches 9 bases. V lost 5 bases to trimming and J lost 2 bases; unmatched junction nucleotides: 10. The CDR3 is made up of 16 amino acids. Germline loops: CDR1 KGHSH, CDR2 LQKENI. CDR3 sequence reads: CASSATGTGKTYEQYF. In nucleotides, the CDR3 is TGTGCCAGCTCAGCGACCGGGACAGGGAAGACCTACGAGCAGTACTTC.

This clonotype was seen ten or more times. V usage is TRBV5-1 and J usage is TRBJ2-1; 10 nucleotides align to TRBD1. This CDR3 has 15 amino acids. V lost 3 bases and J lost 0; bases outside the gene matches: 0. In germline, CDR1 is SGHRS, CDR2 YFSETQ. For the CDR3, the DNA is TGCGCCAGCAGCTGGACAGGGGGCTCCTACAATGAGCAGTTCTTC. Encoded protein: CASSWTGGSYNEQFF.

This clonotype appeared a few times. The gene calls are TRBV20-1 and TRBJ2-1, with TRBD2 matching over 14 bases. Germline CDR1 DFQATT, CDR2 SNEGSKA (reference sequence). The CDR3 has 15 residues. With 5 bases clipped from V and 8 bases from J, the junction kept 8 bases outside the gene matches. CDR3 coding DNA: TGCAGTGCTCCGGCCGGGACTAGCGGGGGCGATGAGCAGTTCTTC. It translates to CSAPAGTSGGDEQFF.

This clonotype was seen more than once but under ten times. The CDR3 nucleotides read TGTGCCATCAGTGAGGACGGGTACAATGAGCAGTTCTTC. Translation gives CAISEDGYNEQFF. The chain carries TRBV10-3 and TRBJ2-1; no reliable D call. The CDR3 runs 13 residues. The germline V gene encodes CDR1 ENHRY and CDR2 SYGVKD. V lost 2 bases and J lost 4, with 6 bases in between.

V usage is TRBV2 and J usage is TRBJ1-1, with a tentative D call TRBD1 (5 bases). Per germline, CDR1 SNHLY and CDR2 FYNNEI. CDR3 length: 13 amino acids. The V end was cut by 9 bases, the J end by 1 base, with 12 bases between. CDR3 residues: CASQRQPNTEAFF. As DNA, the CDR3 is TGTGCCAGTCAACGACAGCCGAACACTGAAGCTTTCTTT. Variable domain in full (rest from reference TRBV2 and TRBJ1-1): EPEVTQTPSHQVTQMGQEVILRCVPISNHLYFYWYRQILGQKVEFLVSFYNNEISEKSEIFDDQFSVERPDGSNFTLKIRSTKLEDSAMYFCASQRQPNTEAFFGQGTRLTVV.

This clonotype was found a few times. This chain connects TRBV7-9 to TRBJ2-1; TRBD2 is a possible D gene (7 bases). The CDR3 runs 16 residues. The germline V and J ends were trimmed by 1 base and 7 bases, with 17 bases remaining between them. Germline lookup yields CDR1 SEHNR and CDR2 FQNEAQ (reference sequence). CDR3 protein: CASSLVVGGLWNEQFF. The CDR3 region has the DNA TGTGCCAGCAGCTTAGTAGTGGGGGGGCTATGGAATGAGCAGTTCTTC.

This clonotype was detected only a few times. The chain is built from TRBV29-1 and TRBJ1-2; no reliable D call. The germline gives CDR1 SQVTM, CDR2 ANQGSEA. This CDR3 has 10 amino acids. Trimming left V 3 bases short and J 10 bases short, with 9 bases between. In nucleotides, the CDR3 is TGCAGCGTTGAGGGCGGAACCTACACCTTC. It translates to CSVEGGTYTF. Complete variable domain (other parts from reference TRBV29-1 and TRBJ1-2): SAVISQKPSRDICQRGTSLTIQCQVDSQVTMMFWYRQQPGQSLTLIATANQGSEATYESGFVIDKFPISRPNLTFSTLTVSNMSPEDSSIYLCSVEGGTYTFGSGTRLTVV.

The rearrangement joins TRBV5-1 to TRBJ1-2, with 7 nucleotides matching TRBD1. The CDR3 is 14 residues long. V lost 3 bases, J lost 2 bases, and 4 bases stayed unmatched. The germline gives CDR1 SGHRS, CDR2 YFSETQ. CDR3 loop: CASSSGQVNYGYTF. The CDR3 nucleotides read TGCGCCAGCAGCTCTGGACAGGTCAACTATGGCTACACCTTC.

This clonotype occurred a few times. The chain combines TRBV6-5 with TRBJ2-7; 7 bases align to TRBD2. Looked up from germline, CDR1 is MNHEY and CDR2 is SVGAGI. This CDR3 comprises 16 residues. J was trimmed by 0 bases and V by 2 bases; bases with no gene match: 7. CDR3: CASSYGAGDLSYEQYF. CDR3 coding DNA: TGTGCCAGCAGTTACGGCGCGGGGGACCTCTCCTACGAGCAGTACTTC.

This clonotype was counted between two and nine times. J is TRBJ2-3 and V is TRBV29-1; 10 nucleotides line up with TRBD1. CDR1 is SQVTM and CDR2 is ANQGSEA in the germline V gene. The CDR3 totals 15 residues. J gave up 1 base and V 6 bases, and 7 bases lay outside the gene matches. CDR3 sequence reads: CSVTPTGGGTDTQYF. CDR3 nucleotide sequence: TGCAGCGTGACCCCGACAGGGGGCGGCACAGATACGCAGTATTTT.

This clonotype occurred a few times. The chain uses TRBV6-2 or TRBV6-3 and TRBJ1-1; D not resolved. V was clipped by 0 bases and J by 8 bases, with 10 bases between them. CDR3 length equals 13 residues. From germline, CDR1 is MNHEY and CDR2 SVGEGT. CDR3 DNA sequence: TGTGCCAGCAGTTACTCGGGCCGGTGGGAAGCTTTCTTT. Protein sequence: CASSYSGRWEAFF.

Note on this clonotype: A read error may produce the germline difference seen at one junction end. J is TRBJ1-1 and V is TRBV29-1, with D perhaps TRBD1 (5 bases). This CDR3 spans 13 amino acids. CDR1 and CDR2 (germline): SQVTM, ANQGSEA. The CDR3 protein is CSAENRMNTEAFF. DNA of the CDR3: TGCAGCGCTGAAAACAGGATGAACACTGAAGCTTTCTTT.

The chain employs TRBV7-9 and TRBJ2-5; D is perhaps TRBD2 (5 bases). The CDR3 spans 17 residues. Germline-derived CDR1 and CDR2 are SEHNR and FQNEAQ (reference sequence). Between the trimmed V and J ends, which lost 5 bases and 5 bases, there was a span of 24 bases. CDR3 nucleotides: TGTGCCAGCAGCCGCGGGCCGTCGGCACCTCCTAGGGAGACCCAGTACTTC. It encodes CASSRGPSAPPRETQYF. The full variable domain, with the rest looked up from reference TRBV7-9 and TRBJ2-5, is DTGVSQNPRHKITKRGQNVTFRCDPISEHNRLYWYRQTLGQGPEFLTYFQNEAQLEKSRLLSDRFSAERPKGSFSTLEIQRTEQGDSAMYLCASSRGPSAPPRETQYFGPGTRLLVL.

This rearrangement joins TRBV5-1 to TRBJ2-5, with D unresolved. This CDR3 contains 15 residues. Trimming removed 0 bases from V and 1 base from J, with 10 bases in between. The germline CDR1 and CDR2 sequences are SGHRS and YFSETQ. CDR3 bases: TGCGCCAGCAGCTTGGGCACGCAGCCCCAAGAGACCCAGTACTTC. Its translation: CASSLGTQPQETQYF.

The CDR3 sequence is CAISDGVGLGGYTF. CDR3 nucleotide sequence: TGTGCCATCAGTGATGGAGTGGGCCTAGGTGGCTACACCTTC. The chain couples TRBV10-3 to TRBJ1-2; D call uncertain. CDR3 size: 14 residues. With 3 bases removed from V and 7 bases from J, the gap between germline ends came to 15 bases. The germline gives CDR1 ENHRY, CDR2 SYGVKD.

CDR3 sequence (DNA): TGCGCCAGCAGACCCCGGGACACCGGGGAGCTGTTTTTT. It is translated as CASRPRDTGELFF. The chain uses TRBV5-1 and TRBJ2-2, with D unclear. Germline CDR1 is SGHRS and CDR2 is YFSETQ. This CDR3 spans 13 amino acids. Trimming took 5 bases from V and 3 from J, leaving 8 bases between them.